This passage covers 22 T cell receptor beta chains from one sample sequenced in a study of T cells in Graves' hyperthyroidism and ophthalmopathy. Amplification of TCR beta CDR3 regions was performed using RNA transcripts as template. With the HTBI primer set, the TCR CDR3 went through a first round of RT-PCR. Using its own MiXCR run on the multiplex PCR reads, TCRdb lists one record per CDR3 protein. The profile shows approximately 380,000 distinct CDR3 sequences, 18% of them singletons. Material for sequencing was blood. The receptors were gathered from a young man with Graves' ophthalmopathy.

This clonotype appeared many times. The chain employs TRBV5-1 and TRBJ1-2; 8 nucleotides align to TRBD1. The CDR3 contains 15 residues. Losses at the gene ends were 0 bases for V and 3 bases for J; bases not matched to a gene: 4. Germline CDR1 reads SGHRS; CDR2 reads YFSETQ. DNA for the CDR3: TGCGCCAGCAGCTTGGACCAGGGGGCGTACTATGGCTACACCTTC. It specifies CASSLDQGAYYGYTF.

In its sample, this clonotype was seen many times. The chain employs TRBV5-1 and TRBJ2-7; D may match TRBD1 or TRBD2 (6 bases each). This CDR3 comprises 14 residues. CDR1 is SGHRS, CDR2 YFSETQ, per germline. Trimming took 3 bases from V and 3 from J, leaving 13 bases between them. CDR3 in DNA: TGCGCCAGCAGCTGGAGGGGACAAGACTACGAGCAGTACTTC. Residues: CASSWRGQDYEQYF. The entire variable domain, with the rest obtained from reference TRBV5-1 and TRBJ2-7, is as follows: KAGVTQTPRYLIKTRGQQVTLSCSPISGHRSVSWYQQTPGQGLQFLFEYFSETQRNKGNFPGRFSGRQFSNSRSEMNVSTLELGDSALYLCASSWRGQDYEQYFGPGTRLTVT.

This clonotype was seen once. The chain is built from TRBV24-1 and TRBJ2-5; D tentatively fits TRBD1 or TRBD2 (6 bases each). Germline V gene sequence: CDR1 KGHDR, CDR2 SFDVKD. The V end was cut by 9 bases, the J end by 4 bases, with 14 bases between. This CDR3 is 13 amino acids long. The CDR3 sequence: CATARGGRETQYF. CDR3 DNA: TGTGCCACCGCTCGAGGGGGGAGAGAGACCCAGTACTTC.

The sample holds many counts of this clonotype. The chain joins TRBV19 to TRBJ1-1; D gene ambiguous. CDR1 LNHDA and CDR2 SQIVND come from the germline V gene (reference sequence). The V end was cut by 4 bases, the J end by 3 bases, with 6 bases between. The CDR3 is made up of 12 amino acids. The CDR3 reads CASSTWDTEAFF. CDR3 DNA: TGTGCCAGTAGTACTTGGGACACTGAAGCTTTCTTT.

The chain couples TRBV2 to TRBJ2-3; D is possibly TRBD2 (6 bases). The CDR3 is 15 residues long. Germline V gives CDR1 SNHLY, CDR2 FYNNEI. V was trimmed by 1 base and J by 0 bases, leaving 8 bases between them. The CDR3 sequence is CASSEDGRSTDTQYF. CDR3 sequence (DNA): TGTGCCAGCAGTGAAGACGGGAGAAGCACAGATACGCAGTATTTT.

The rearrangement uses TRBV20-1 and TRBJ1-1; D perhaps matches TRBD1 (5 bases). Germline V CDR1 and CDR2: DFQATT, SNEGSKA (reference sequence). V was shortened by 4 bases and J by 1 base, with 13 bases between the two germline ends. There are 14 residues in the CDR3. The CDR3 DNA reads TGCAGTGCTAAGATGAGGGGCGGGAACACTGAAGCTTTCTTT. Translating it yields CSAKMRGGNTEAFF.

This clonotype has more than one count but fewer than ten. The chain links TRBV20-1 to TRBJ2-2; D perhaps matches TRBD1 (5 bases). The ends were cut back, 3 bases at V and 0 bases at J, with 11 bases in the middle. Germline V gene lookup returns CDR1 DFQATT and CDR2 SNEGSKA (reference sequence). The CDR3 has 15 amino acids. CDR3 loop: CSASWGAPNTGELFF. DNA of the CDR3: TGCAGTGCTAGCTGGGGCGCCCCGAACACCGGGGAGCTGTTTTTT.

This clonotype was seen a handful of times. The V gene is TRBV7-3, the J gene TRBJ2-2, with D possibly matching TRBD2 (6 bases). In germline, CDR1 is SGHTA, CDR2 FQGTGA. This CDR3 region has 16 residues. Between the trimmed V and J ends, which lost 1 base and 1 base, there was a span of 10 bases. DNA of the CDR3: TGTGCCAGCAGCTTAATGGGACTTCTGAACACCGGGGAGCTGTTTTTT. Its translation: CASSLMGLLNTGELFF.

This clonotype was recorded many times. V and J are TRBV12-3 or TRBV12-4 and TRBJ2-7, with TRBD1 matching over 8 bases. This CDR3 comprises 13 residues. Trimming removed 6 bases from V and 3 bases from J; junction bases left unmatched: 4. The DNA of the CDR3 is TGTGCCAGCAGCCGGGACAGGCTCTACGAGCAGTACTTC. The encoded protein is CASSRDRLYEQYF.

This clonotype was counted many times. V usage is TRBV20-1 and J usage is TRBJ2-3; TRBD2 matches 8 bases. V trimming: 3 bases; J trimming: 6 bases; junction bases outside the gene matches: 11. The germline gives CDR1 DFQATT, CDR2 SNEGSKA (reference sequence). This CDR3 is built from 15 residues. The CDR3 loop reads CSARVSGGAGDTQYF. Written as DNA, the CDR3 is TGCAGTGCTAGGGTCTCGGGGGGGGCAGGGGATACGCAGTATTTT.

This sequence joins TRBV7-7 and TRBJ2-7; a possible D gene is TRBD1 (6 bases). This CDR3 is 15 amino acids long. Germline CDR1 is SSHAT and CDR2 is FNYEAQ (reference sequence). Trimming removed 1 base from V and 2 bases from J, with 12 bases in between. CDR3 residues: CASSLGQGSTYEQYF. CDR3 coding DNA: TGTGCCAGCAGCTTAGGCCAGGGGAGTACCTACGAGCAGTACTTC.

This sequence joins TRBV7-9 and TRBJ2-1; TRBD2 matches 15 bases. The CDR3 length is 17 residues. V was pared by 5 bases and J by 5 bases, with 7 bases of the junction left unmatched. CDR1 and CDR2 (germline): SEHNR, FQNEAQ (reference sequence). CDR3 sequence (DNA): TGTGCCAGCAGCGAAACCGGGACTAGCGGGGGGAACAATGAGCAGTTCTTC. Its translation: CASSETGTSGGNNEQFF.

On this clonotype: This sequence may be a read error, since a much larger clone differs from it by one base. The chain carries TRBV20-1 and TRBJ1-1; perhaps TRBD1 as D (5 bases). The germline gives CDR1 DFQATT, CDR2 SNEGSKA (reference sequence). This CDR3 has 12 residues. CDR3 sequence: CGAFGQNTEAFF. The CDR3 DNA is TGCGGTGCTTTTGGACAGAACACTGAAGCTTTCTTT.

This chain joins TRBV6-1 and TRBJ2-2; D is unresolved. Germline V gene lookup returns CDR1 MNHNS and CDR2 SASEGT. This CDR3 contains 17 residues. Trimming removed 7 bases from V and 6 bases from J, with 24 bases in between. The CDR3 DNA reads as TGTGCCAGCATCCCGGGTTGGGGTCTATATGGAGCCGGGGAGCTGTTTTTT. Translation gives CASIPGWGLYGAGELFF.

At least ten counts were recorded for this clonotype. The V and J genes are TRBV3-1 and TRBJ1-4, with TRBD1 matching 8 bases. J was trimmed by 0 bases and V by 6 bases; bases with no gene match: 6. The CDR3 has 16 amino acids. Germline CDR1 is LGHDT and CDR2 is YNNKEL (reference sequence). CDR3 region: CASRAGGLSTNEKLFF. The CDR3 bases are TGTGCCAGCAGGGCAGGGGGCCTCTCAACTAATGAAAAACTGTTTTTT.

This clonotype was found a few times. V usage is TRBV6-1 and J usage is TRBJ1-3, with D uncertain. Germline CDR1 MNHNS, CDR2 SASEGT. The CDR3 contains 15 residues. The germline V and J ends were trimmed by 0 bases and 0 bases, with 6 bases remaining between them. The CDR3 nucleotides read TGTGCCAGCAGTGAAGCCACGAGCTCTGGAAACACCATATATTTT. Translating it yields CASSEATSSGNTIYF.

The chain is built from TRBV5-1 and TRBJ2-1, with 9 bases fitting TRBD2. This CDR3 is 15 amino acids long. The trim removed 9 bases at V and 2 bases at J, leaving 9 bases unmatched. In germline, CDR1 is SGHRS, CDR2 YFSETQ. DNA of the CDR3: TGCGCCAACCCGGGACTAGCTGCAGCCTACAATGAGCAGTTCTTC. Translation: CANPGLAAAYNEQFF.

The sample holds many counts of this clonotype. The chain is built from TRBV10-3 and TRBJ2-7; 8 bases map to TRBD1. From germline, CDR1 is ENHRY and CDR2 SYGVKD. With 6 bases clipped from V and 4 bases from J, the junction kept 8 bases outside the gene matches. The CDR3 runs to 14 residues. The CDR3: CAIRMDREEYEQYF. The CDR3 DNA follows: TGTGCCATCAGGATGGACAGGGAGGAGTACGAGCAGTACTTC.

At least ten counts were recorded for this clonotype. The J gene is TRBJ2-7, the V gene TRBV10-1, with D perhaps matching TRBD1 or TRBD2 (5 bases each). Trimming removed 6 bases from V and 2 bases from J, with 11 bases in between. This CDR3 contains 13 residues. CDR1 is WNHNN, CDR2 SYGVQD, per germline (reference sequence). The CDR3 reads CASSRDGPYEQYF. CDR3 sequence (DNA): TGCGCCAGCAGCCGGGACGGGCCCTACGAGCAGTACTTC.

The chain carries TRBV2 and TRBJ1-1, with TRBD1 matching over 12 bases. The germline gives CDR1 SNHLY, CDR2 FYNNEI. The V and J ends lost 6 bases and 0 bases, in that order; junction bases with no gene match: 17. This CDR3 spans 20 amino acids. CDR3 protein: CASSAHRDRGLTGLNTEAFF. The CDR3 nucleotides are TGTGCCAGCAGCGCCCACCGGGACAGGGGGCTCACGGGATTGAACACTGAAGCTTTCTTT.

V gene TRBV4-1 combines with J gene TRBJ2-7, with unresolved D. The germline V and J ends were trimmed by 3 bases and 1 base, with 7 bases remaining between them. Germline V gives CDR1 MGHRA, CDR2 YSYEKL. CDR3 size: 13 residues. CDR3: CASSHAGSYEQYF. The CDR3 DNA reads TGCGCCAGCAGCCACGCAGGTTCCTACGAGCAGTACTTC.

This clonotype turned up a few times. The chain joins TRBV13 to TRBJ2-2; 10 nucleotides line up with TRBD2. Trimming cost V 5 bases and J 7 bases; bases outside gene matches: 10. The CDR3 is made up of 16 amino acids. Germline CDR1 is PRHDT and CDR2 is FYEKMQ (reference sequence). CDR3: CASSLKRGGLGGELFF. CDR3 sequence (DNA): TGTGCCAGCAGCCTCAAGCGGGGGGGCCTTGGCGGGGAGCTGTTTTTT.